This T cell receptor (beta chain) comes out of a study of CD8 T cells in Susac syndrome (dated by TCRdb to between 2018 and 2021). Study-wide context: Repertoire sequencing was used to test whether CD8+ T cell activation and differentiation in Susac syndrome was antigen driven. Clonality of the CD8+ T cell repertoire was compared between around eleven healthy donors, some 14 Susac syndrome patients and roughly 16 multiple sclerosis patients. What the authors observed across the whole study: The number of individuals in the TCR sequencing and HLA analysis was acknowledged as relatively small.

Peripheral blood CD8+ and CD4+ T cells from healthy donors, Susac syndrome patients and multiple sclerosis patients were profiled using high-throughput TCR beta sequencing. The multiple sclerosis controls were treatment-naive patients whose relapsing-remitting disease, either stable or active, fulfilled the revised McDonald criteria. Bulk CD8+ and CD4+ T cells were purified magnetically by negative isolation, whereas CD8+ TEMRA cells were enriched by FACS. Blood was drawn into EDTA tubes, processed within 24 hours, and PBMCs were isolated by density gradient centrifugation. PBMCs destined for TCR sequencing were cryopreserved in liquid nitrogen and later thawed in a 37 °C water bath. The sorted or isolated CD4+, CD8+ and CD8+ TEMRA cells reached a purity of at least 90%. As regards this clonotype: The clone's antigen remains unknown. Base quality data are lacking; no much larger clone is found one base away.

RNA was extracted with the RNeasy kit and 0.5 to 1 ug was reverse transcribed using random hexamers. The immunoSEQ multiplex PCR assay, covering 54 Vbeta and 13 Jbeta segments, was used to amplify TCR beta CDR3 regions. PCR amplification bias was corrected using a synthetic template baseline for primer optimization and computational correction. The paper's processing steps were these. Reads were assigned to V, D and J genes according to IMGT and analyzed in immunoSEQ Analyzer, with only productive sequences retained. Clonality was calculated as one minus the Shannon entropy normalized by log2 of the number of productive unique sequences. For each patient and control, public and private clones were evaluated within the 100 most prevalent clones. A clone was defined as Susac-specific if it was absent from the healthy and MS cohorts, from some 980 published viral clones and from other ImmuneACCESS disease sequences. The public sequencing data were trimmed at Q25 with fastp and processed into clonotypes with MiXCR by TCRdb, which kept only in-frame beta chains. Each record represents a unique CDR3 protein, reported with the most common genes and DNA among its rows. In this record, the V and J calls reflect TCRdb's handling and not the investigators' own analysis. The table for this sample lists approximately 220,000 distinct CDR3 sequences; approximately 90% of them were counted only once. The ten top clones hold less than 0.15% of the sample.

CDR1 and CDR2, looked up from the germline V gene, are KGHDR and SFDVKD. After removal of 4 bases from V and 3 bases from J, the junction retains 3 bases not matched to a gene. From cysteine to phenylalanine, the CDR3 is 14 amino acids long. The only DNA kept is the CDR3, 42 bases in frame from the first base. The sequenced sample consisted of CD8+ T cells from PBMCs. The sequence derives from a human donor with multiple sclerosis. The sequence joins TRBV24-1 to TRBJ2-5, and 8 bases in between align with TRBD1. The CDR3 here reads CATSDLDREETQYF. The sequence in DNA is TGTGCCACCAGTGACCTGGACAGGGAAGAGACCCAGTACTTC.